The 2 T cell receptor beta chains presented below share a single source sample, sequenced in a study of CXCR3-negative and CXCR3-positive naive CD8 T cells. UMI labels and 5' RACE were used to prepare the TRB cDNA libraries. Following a re-call of the 5' RACE reads, TCRdb has one entry per CDR3 protein and lacks DNA. The sample has under 150,000 distinct CDR3 sequences; the top ten hold 0.41%. Study findings and constraints: TRB CDR3 hydrophobicity was greater in CXCR3-positive naive cells than in CXCR3-negative naive cells.

Their target antigens are unknown. Source material: naive CXCR3+ CD8+ T cells from blood. Subset given: CD45RO-CCR7+CD27+CD95- naive CD8+ T cells expressing CXCR3 (TNR3+). These receptors came from a human donor in good health. Some clones in this sample may be carry-over from other donors' samples.

The chain links TRBV10-3 to TRBJ2-2; TCRdb returns TRBD1, unconfirmable since there is no DNA. In germline, CDR1 is ENHRY, CDR2 SYGVKD. CDR3 length: 16 amino acids. The CDR3 sequence: CAISERLAGVAGELFF.

The chain employs TRBV6-5 and TRBJ2-5; the TCRdb D gene call, TRBD2, has no DNA to confirm it. The CDR3 spans 17 residues. The germline V gene encodes CDR1 MNHEY and CDR2 SVGAGI. Here the CDR3 reads CASSYSRLAGAVETQYF.